Presented here are 10 T cell receptor beta chains from one specimen sequenced in a study of identical twins. TCRdb processed the 5' RACE reads anew with MiXCR; each CDR3 protein has one entry. The profile covers around 470,000 distinct CDR3 sequences, with 14% appearing a single time and approximately 0.52% taken by the ten largest. These same records also appear under a second study, on yellow fever vaccine responses in identical twins.

Sequencing was done on a sample of CD4+ T cells sorted from blood. These receptors originate from a woman aged 18 to 35 in good health.

This clonotype has just a few counts. The gene calls are TRBV18 and TRBJ2-2, with D possibly matching TRBD2 (6 bases). The germline V and J ends were trimmed by 6 bases and 1 base, with 12 bases remaining between them. Germline V gene data show CDR1 as KGHSH and CDR2 as LQKENI. The CDR3 is 15 amino acids. Here the CDR3 reads CASSRGKMNTGELFF. The DNA for the CDR3 is TGTGCCAGCTCCCGGGGGAAGATGAACACCGGGGAGCTGTTTTTT.

This clonotype has only a few counts. The V gene is TRBV28, the J gene TRBJ2-1, with D perhaps matching TRBD2 (7 bases). V lost 8 bases and J 3 bases, leaving 14 bases between the germline ends. CDR3 length: 14 amino acids. The germline gives CDR1 MDHEN, CDR2 SYDVKM. The CDR3, as DNA: TGTGCCAGCTACGGGGGAGGGGGCTACAATGAGCAGTTCTTC. Translating it yields CASYGGGGYNEQFF. The whole variable domain, filled in from reference TRBV28 and TRBJ2-1, reads DVKVTQSSRYLVKRTGEKVFLECVQDMDHENMFWYRQDPGLGLRLIYFSYDVKMKEKGDIPEGYSVSREKKERFSLILESASTNQTSMYLCASYGGGGYNEQFFGPGTRLTVL.

The V and J genes are TRBV20-1 and TRBJ2-7, with D unclear. CDR3 length: 14 residues. V lost 1 base, J lost 0 bases, and 10 bases lay in between. The germline V gene encodes CDR1 DFQATT and CDR2 SNEGSKA (reference sequence). CDR3 sequence (DNA): TGCAGTGCTAGAGTTGGTCTTAGCTCCTACGAGCAGTACTTC. Protein sequence: CSARVGLSSYEQYF.

This clonotype was recorded at least ten times. The J gene is TRBJ2-7, the V gene TRBV5-1; tentative D call: TRBD2 (5 bases). V was shortened by 2 bases and J by 1 base, with 13 bases between the two germline ends. Germline V gene lookup returns CDR1 SGHRS and CDR2 YFSETQ. This CDR3 is built from 15 residues. CDR3 DNA: TGCGCCAGCAGCTTTGTAAGCGGTGGATCCTACGAGCAGTACTTC. Amino acid sequence: CASSFVSGGSYEQYF.

This clonotype was detected a few times. The V call is TRBV7-6, the J call TRBJ2-7; TRBD1 might be the D (5 bases). The CDR3 extends over 15 amino acids. The germline V gene has CDR1 SGHVS and CDR2 FNYEAQ. Trimming stripped 1 base from V and 3 bases from J, with 13 bases between. The CDR3: CASSLGRVDIYEQYF. The CDR3 DNA reads as TGTGCCAGCAGCTTAGGCAGGGTTGATATCTACGAGCAGTACTTC.

This clonotype was recorded at least ten times. The chain links TRBV6-1 to TRBJ1-4; D is uncertain. Per the germline V gene, CDR1 is MNHNS and CDR2 is SASEGT. V was pared by 2 bases and J by 8 bases, with 9 bases between. CDR3 length: 13 amino acids. CDR3 loop: CASSELAGEKLFF. The DNA for the CDR3 is TGTGCCAGCAGTGAATTGGCCGGCGAAAAACTGTTTTTT.

This clonotype came up a few times. The chain is built from TRBV7-6 and TRBJ2-7; D possibly corresponds to TRBD1 (6 bases). V was cut by 4 bases and J by 3 bases, with 16 bases left in between. Per the germline V gene, CDR1 is SGHVS and CDR2 is FNYEAQ. The CDR3 is 15 residues long. The CDR3 here is CASSSGQPGDYEQYF. The DNA for the CDR3 is TGTGCCAGCAGCTCCGGACAGCCCGGCGACTACGAGCAGTACTTC. Full variable domain (outside the CDR3, taken from reference TRBV7-6 and TRBJ2-7): GAGVSQSPRYKVTKRGQDVALRCDPISGHVSLYWYRQALGQGPEFLTYFNYEAQQDKSGLPNDRFSAERPEGSISTLTIQRTEQRDSAMYRCASSSGQPGDYEQYFGPGTRLTVT.

The chain has TRBV24-1 and TRBJ2-3, with D unresolved. The V end was cut by 6 bases, the J end by 0 bases, with 6 bases between. This CDR3 contains 13 residues. CDR1 is KGHDR and CDR2 is SFDVKD in the germline V gene. This CDR3 reads CATSLGSTDTQYF. CDR3 sequence (DNA): TGTGCCACCAGTCTTGGGAGCACAGATACGCAGTATTTT.

Only a few counts were recorded for this clonotype. At one boundary the junction diverges from the germline segment, which might be a read error. The chain joins TRBV7-8 to TRBJ2-3, with TRBD1 matching 10 bases. CDR1 and CDR2 (germline): SGHVS, FQNEAQ. CDR3 length: 16 amino acids. CDR3 coding DNA: TGTGCCAGCAGCTCTCTGGACAGGGGGTTTACAGATACGCAGTATTTC. Encoded protein: CASSSLDRGFTDTQYF.

In DNA, the CDR3 is TGTGCCAGCAGCGTAGGGGGGACTAACAACTATGGCTACACCTTC. Translation: CASSVGGTNNYGYTF. This rearrangement joins TRBV7-8 to TRBJ1-2, with a possible D match to TRBD1 (6 bases). This CDR3 is built from 15 residues. Germline-derived CDR1 and CDR2 are SGHVS and FQNEAQ. Between the trimmed V and J ends, which lost 5 bases and 2 bases, there was a span of 15 bases. Using reference TRBV7-8 and TRBJ1-2 for the parts outside the CDR3, the full variable domain is GAGVSQSPRYKVAKRGQDVALRCDPISGHVSLFWYQQALGQGPEFLTYFQNEAQLDKSGLPSDRFFAERPEGSVSTLKIQRTQQEDSAVYLCASSVGGTNNYGYTFGSGTRLTVV.